This T cell receptor (beta chain) was identified during a study of spatial heterogeneity in lung cancer. Across the whole study: TCR and UMI combinations that were unique each appeared, on average, more than ten times in raw reads. The study, taken as a whole, reports: At tumor resection, ubiquitous expanded TCRs were detected in blood more often than later.

This clonotype was observed many times. Its antigen remains unknown. The CDR3 contains 15 residues. J was trimmed by 4 bases and V by 6 bases; bases with no gene match: 10. The germline V gene encodes CDR1 MNHEY and CDR2 SMNVEV (reference sequence). Noted time point: sample taken at primary tumor resection. No cell sorting; template was whole RNA from tumor, lung tissue or PBMC. Samples were donated by 72 untreated early-stage non-small cell lung cancer patients. TCRdb called the 5' RACE reads again in MiXCR, with one record for every CDR3 protein. The data hold about 10,000 distinct CDR3 sequences, with about 5% observed a single time.

This material consisted of PBMCs, taken at surgery. The receptor comes from a male donor with early-stage non-small cell lung cancer. The rearrangement joins TRBV27 to TRBJ2-3; 7 nucleotides agree with TRBD2. CDR3 loop: CASSPPRETPDTQYF. The DNA of the CDR3 is TGTGCCAGCAGCCCTCCGCGGGAGACGCCAGATACGCAGTATTTT.